One sample yielded the 19 T cell receptor beta chains listed below, sequenced in a study of OX40 agonist ivuxolimab in advanced cancers. Preparation of the library involved the immunoSEQ multiplex PCR assay. TCRdb provides this immuneACCESS table in a form limited to in-frame rearrangements. Some clones are lacking; in checked studies, under half of them reflect an unresolved V gene, and why the rest are absent is not known. The sample contains 52,000 or so clones, around four fifths of them found a single time. The biggest ten clones account for over 2.5% of the sample. This material consisted of CD4+ or CD8+ T cells sorted from blood, taken in a trial of the OX40 agonist ivuxolimab. These receptors came from an adult with an advanced solid tumor such as melanoma, head and neck, liver or kidney cancer.

The chain joins TRBV9 to TRBJ2-3; 7 nucleotides align to TRBD2. Losses at the gene ends were 4 bases for V and 2 bases for J; bases not matched to a gene: 4. This CDR3 is built from 14 residues. CDR1 is SGDLS, CDR2 YYNGEE, per germline. DNA for the CDR3: TGTGCCAGCAGCTACAGCGGGGACACAGATACGCAGTATTTT. This gives the protein CASSYSGDTDTQYF.

In this sample, this clone turned up once. CDR3 amino acids: CASSLMKSGELFF. In DNA, the CDR3 is TGTGCCAGCAGCTTAATGAAGTCCGGGGAGCTGTTTTTT. The V call is TRBV7-3, the J call TRBJ2-2; D gene unclear. With 1 base removed from V and 6 bases from J, the gap between germline ends came to 6 bases. The CDR3 covers 13 residues. Per germline, CDR1 SGHTA and CDR2 FQGTGA.

J is TRBJ2-7 and V is TRBV18; D may be TRBD1 (6 bases). The V end was cut by 5 bases, the J end by 0 bases, with 8 bases between. The CDR3 runs 13 residues. In germline, CDR1 is KGHSH, CDR2 LQKENI. Here the CDR3 DNA reads TGTGCCAGCTCAAGGACAGACTCCTACGAGCAGTACTTC. Residues: CASSRTDSYEQYF.

The genes are TRBV7-9 and TRBJ2-7; D may match TRBD1 or TRBD2 (5 bases each). Trimming left V 6 bases short and J 4 bases short, with 22 bases between. The CDR3 has 16 residues. Per germline, CDR1 SEHNR and CDR2 FQNEAQ (reference sequence). This CDR3 is CASSPSSRRGEYEQYF. Written as DNA, the CDR3 is TGTGCCAGCAGTCCTTCCTCTAGGAGAGGGGAATACGAGCAGTACTTC.

The chain employs TRBV7-9 and TRBJ2-1; 7 nucleotides align to TRBD1. CDR3 length: 13 amino acids. The V gene's germline CDR1 is SEHNR and CDR2 FQNEAQ (reference sequence). The trim removed 5 bases at V and 5 bases at J, leaving 3 bases unmatched. CDR3 nucleotides: TGTGCCAGCAGCGGCACAGGGGACAATGAGCAGTTCTTC. Translated: CASSGTGDNEQFF.

V gene TRBV18 combines with J gene TRBJ1-2; 8 bases align to TRBD1. The CDR3 spans 14 residues. The V gene end was trimmed by 3 bases and the J gene end by 7 bases; junction bases not matched to a gene: 7. Germline loops: CDR1 KGHSH, CDR2 LQKENI. In DNA form, the CDR3 reads TGTGCCAGCTCACCTCAGGGGGCAGGTGGTGGCTACACCTTC. Protein sequence: CASSPQGAGGGYTF.

The chain links TRBV11-2 to TRBJ2-7, with D maybe TRBD1 (6 bases). Germline V gives CDR1 SGHAT, CDR2 FQNNGV. The CDR3 has 15 residues. Deletions cut 0 bases from V and 5 bases from J, with 14 bases between. The CDR3 DNA reads TGTGCCAGCAGCTTAGATCCAGGGGCTCGCCACGAGCAGTACTTC. It translates to CASSLDPGARHEQYF.

As regards this clone: At one end the junction does not follow the germline gene, possibly because of a read error. The rearrangement joins TRBV6-1 to TRBJ1-3; TRBD1 is a possible D gene (5 bases). This CDR3 has 13 residues. Germline CDR1 MNHNS, CDR2 SASEGT. Written as DNA, the CDR3 is TGTGCCAGCAGATCAACCCAGGGTAGTCTATTCAATTTT. This translates into CASRSTQGSLFNF.

The chain has TRBV7-8 and TRBJ2-3, with TRBD2 matching over 15 bases. After removal of 5 bases from V and 4 bases from J, the junction contained 10 bases not matched to a gene. The CDR3 covers 18 residues. Germline CDR1 reads SGHVS; CDR2 reads FQNEAQ. CDR3 protein: CASSPRGTSGGRADTQYF. The DNA for the CDR3 is TGTGCCAGCAGCCCAAGGGGGACTAGCGGGGGGCGCGCAGATACGCAGTATTTT.

The CDR3 protein is CASSGDRVPFF. CDR3 in DNA: TGCGCCAGCAGCGGAGACAGGGTACCTTTCTTT. The chain recombines TRBV5-1 with TRBJ1-1, with 7 bases identical to TRBD1. V shed 4 bases, J shed 12 bases, and the junction held 6 bases outside the gene matches. CDR1 and CDR2 (germline): SGHRS, YFSETQ. This CDR3 contains 11 residues.

This clone has only one observation. The chain has TRBV18 and TRBJ2-7; D perhaps matches TRBD1 (6 bases). Per the germline V gene, CDR1 is KGHSH and CDR2 is LQKENI. Trimming removed 3 bases at V and 3 bases at J, with 6 bases between. The CDR3 length is 12 residues. The CDR3 nucleotides read TGTGCCAGCTCACCGGACAGCTACGAGCAGTACTTC. Translation: CASSPDSYEQYF.

V is TRBV10-3 and J is TRBJ2-5; perhaps TRBD2 as D (6 bases). Germline CDR1 reads ENHRY; CDR2 reads SYGVKD. CDR3 length: 14 amino acids. Trimming removed 6 bases at V and 1 base at J, with 12 bases between. The CDR3 nucleotides read TGTGCCATCAGGGCCTCCGGGAGCCAAGAGACCCAGTACTTC. It translates to CAIRASGSQETQYF.

The CDR3 reads CASSLSQGRAEAFF. In DNA, the CDR3 is TGCGCCAGCAGCTTGTCTCAGGGGAGGGCTGAAGCTTTCTTT. This rearrangement joins TRBV5-1 to TRBJ1-1; a weak D match, TRBD1 (6 bases). This CDR3 spans 14 amino acids. V lost 1 base and J lost 6, with 13 bases in between. The germline gives CDR1 SGHRS, CDR2 YFSETQ.

V is TRBV6-6 and J is TRBJ2-3; 9 bases are a match to TRBD2. Trimming cost V 6 bases and J 2 bases; bases outside gene matches: 6. The CDR3 is 15 amino acids. Germline CDR1 MNHNY, CDR2 SVGAGI (reference sequence). CDR3 sequence reads: CASSLGLAITDTQYF. CDR3 sequence (DNA): TGTGCCAGCAGCCTAGGACTAGCGATCACAGATACGCAGTATTTT.

The DNA for the CDR3 is TGTGCCAGTACAGGGGGCGGAAGTGCCTACAATGAGCAGTTCTTC. It is translated as CASTGGGSAYNEQFF. The gene calls are TRBV5-4 and TRBJ2-1, with 9 positions matching TRBD1. The CDR3 has 15 residues. V shed 8 bases, J shed 2 bases, and the junction held 8 bases outside the gene matches. In germline, CDR1 is SGHNT, CDR2 YYREEE (reference sequence).

This sequence joins TRBV2 and TRBJ2-1, with 12 bases identical to TRBD1. This CDR3 has 15 residues. V shed 5 bases, J shed 8 bases, and the junction held 7 bases outside the gene matches. The germline V gene has CDR1 SNHLY and CDR2 FYNNEI. Here the CDR3 reads CASSRDRGRVHEQFF. In DNA form, the CDR3 reads TGTGCCAGCAGTCGGGACAGGGGGCGCGTCCATGAGCAGTTCTTC.

This sequence joins TRBV9 and TRBJ1-1; 8 bases line up with TRBD1. The CDR3 contains 17 residues. In germline, CDR1 is SGDLS, CDR2 YYNGEE. Trimming removed 4 bases from V and 1 base from J; junction bases left unmatched: 12. CDR3 DNA sequence: TGTGCCAGCAGCACCAACCCAGGGGGCGACGAGAACACTGAAGCTTTCTTT. Translation: CASSTNPGGDENTEAFF.

The chain carries TRBV11-2 and TRBJ1-3; D gene unclear. The CDR3 extends over 17 amino acids. Trimming shortened V by 6 bases and J by 0 bases, and 18 bases separated the two germline ends. The germline V gene encodes CDR1 SGHAT and CDR2 FQNNGV. CDR3 bases: TGTGCCAGCAGACTTAACGCCGGCGGGGACTCTGGAAACACCATATATTTT. It is translated as CASRLNAGGDSGNTIYF. Supplemented by reference TRBV11-2 and TRBJ1-3, the full variable domain reads EAGVAQSPRYKIIEKRQSVAFWCNPISGHATLYWYQQILGQGPKLLIQFQNNGVVDDSQLPKDRFSAERLKGVDSTLKIQPAKLEDSAVYLCASRLNAGGDSGNTIYFGEGSWLTVV.

The rearrangement links TRBV9 to TRBJ2-5; a weak D match, TRBD2 (6 bases). This CDR3 contains 16 residues. Per germline, CDR1 SGDLS and CDR2 YYNGEE. V lost 0 bases to trimming and J lost 2 bases, with 14 bases between them. The CDR3 protein is CASSVGLLAVQETQYF. The DNA of the CDR3 is TGTGCCAGCAGCGTAGGTTTATTAGCGGTTCAAGAGACCCAGTACTTC. Using reference TRBV9 and TRBJ2-5 for the parts outside the CDR3, the full variable domain is DSGVTQTPKHLITATGQRVTLRCSPRSGDLSVYWYQQSLDQGLQFLIQYYNGEERAKGNILERFSAQQFPDLHSELNLSSLELGDSALYFCASSVGLLAVQETQYFGPGTRLLVL.